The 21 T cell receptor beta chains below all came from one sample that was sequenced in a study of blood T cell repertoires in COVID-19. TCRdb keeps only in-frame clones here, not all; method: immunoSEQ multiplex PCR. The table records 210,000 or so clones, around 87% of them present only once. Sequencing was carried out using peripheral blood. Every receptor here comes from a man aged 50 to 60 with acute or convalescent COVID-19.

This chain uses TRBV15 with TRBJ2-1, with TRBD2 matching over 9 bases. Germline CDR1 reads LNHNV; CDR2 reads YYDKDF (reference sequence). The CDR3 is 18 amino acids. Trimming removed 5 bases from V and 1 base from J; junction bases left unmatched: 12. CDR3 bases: TGTGCCACCAGCGAAGGGCCCAAAGCGGGAGGTTCCTACAATGAGCAGTTCTTC. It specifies CATSEGPKAGGSYNEQFF.

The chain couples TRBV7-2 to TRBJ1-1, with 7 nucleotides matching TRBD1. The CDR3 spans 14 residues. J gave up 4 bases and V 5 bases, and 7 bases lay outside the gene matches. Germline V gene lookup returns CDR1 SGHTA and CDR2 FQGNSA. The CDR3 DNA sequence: TGTGCCAGCAGCCCCAGAGGGGGCAGCACTGAAGCTTTCTTT. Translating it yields CASSPRGGSTEAFF. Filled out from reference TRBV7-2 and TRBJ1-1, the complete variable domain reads GAGVSQSPSNKVTEKGKDVELRCDPISGHTALYWYRQSLGQGLEFLIYFQGNSAPDKSGLPSDRFSAERTGGSVSTLTIQRTQQEDSAVYLCASSPRGGSTEAFFGQGTRLTVV.

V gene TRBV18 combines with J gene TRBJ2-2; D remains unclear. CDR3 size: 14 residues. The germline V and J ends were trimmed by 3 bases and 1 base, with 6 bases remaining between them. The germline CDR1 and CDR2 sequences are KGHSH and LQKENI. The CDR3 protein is CASSPQQNTGELFF. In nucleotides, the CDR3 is TGTGCCAGCTCACCGCAACAGAACACCGGGGAGCTGTTTTTT.

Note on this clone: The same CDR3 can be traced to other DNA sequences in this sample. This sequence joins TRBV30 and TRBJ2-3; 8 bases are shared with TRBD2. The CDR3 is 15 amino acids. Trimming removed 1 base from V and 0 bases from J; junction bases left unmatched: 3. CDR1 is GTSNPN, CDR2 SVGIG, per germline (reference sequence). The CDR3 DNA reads TGTGCCTGGAGTGGTCGCGGGGGGAGCACAGATACGCAGTATTTT. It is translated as CAWSGRGGSTDTQYF.

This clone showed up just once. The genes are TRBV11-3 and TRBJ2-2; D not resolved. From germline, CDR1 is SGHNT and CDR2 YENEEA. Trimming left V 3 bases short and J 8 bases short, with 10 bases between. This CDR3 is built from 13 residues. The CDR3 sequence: CASSFSLKGELFF. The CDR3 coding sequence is TGTGCCAGCAGCTTTTCACTTAAGGGGGAGCTGTTTTTT.

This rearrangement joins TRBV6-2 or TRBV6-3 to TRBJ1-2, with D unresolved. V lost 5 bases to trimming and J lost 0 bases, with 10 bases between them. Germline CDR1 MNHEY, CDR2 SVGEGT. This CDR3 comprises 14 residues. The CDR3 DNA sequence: TGTGCCAGCAGTCTAGTTAGAGCTAACTATGGCTACACCTTC. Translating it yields CASSLVRANYGYTF.

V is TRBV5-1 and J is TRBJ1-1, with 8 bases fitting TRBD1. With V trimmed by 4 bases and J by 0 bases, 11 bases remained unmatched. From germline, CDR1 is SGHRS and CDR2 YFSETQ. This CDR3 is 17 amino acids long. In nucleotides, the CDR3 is TGCGCCAGCAGCGACGGGACAGGCGACAAAATGAACACTGAAGCTTTCTTT. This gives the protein CASSDGTGDKMNTEAFF.

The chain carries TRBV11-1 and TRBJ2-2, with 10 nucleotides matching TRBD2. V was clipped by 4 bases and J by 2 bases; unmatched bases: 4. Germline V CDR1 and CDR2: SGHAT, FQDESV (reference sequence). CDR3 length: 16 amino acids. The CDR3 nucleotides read TGTGCCAGCAGCTCAAGACTAGCGGGCAACACCGGGGAGCTGTTTTTT. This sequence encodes CASSSRLAGNTGELFF.

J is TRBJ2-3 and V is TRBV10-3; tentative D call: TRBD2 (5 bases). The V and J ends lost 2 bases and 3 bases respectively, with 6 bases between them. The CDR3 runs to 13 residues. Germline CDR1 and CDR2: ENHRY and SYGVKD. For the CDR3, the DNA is TGTGCCATCAGTGAGAGCGGAACAGATACGCAGTATTTT. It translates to CAISESGTDTQYF.

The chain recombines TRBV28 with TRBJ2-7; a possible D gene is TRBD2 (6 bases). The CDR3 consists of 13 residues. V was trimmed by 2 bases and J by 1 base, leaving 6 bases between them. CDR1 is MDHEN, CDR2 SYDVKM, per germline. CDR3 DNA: TGTGCCAGCAGTTTAGGGGGGTCCTACGAGCAGTACGTC. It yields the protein CASSLGGSYEQYV.

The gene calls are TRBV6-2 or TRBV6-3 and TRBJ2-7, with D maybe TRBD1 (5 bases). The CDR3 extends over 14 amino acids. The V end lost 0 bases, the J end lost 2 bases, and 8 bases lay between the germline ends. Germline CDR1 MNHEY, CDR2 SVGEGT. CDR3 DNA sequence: TGTGCCAGCAGTTACTCACAGGCGACCTACGAGCAGTACGTC. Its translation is CASSYSQATYEQYV.

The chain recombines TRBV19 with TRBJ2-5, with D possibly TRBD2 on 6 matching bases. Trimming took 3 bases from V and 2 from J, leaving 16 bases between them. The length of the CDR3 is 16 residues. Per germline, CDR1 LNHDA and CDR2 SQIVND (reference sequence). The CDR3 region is CASSIRAGTPQETQYF. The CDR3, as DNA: TGTGCCAGTAGTATTAGGGCAGGGACTCCTCAAGAGACCCAGTACTTC.

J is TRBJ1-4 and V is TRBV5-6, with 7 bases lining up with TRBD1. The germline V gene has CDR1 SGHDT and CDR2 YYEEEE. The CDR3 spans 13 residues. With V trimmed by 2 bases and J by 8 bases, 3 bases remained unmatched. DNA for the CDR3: TGTGCCAGCAGCTTACGGGACAGAGAAAAACTGTTTTTT. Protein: CASSLRDREKLFF.

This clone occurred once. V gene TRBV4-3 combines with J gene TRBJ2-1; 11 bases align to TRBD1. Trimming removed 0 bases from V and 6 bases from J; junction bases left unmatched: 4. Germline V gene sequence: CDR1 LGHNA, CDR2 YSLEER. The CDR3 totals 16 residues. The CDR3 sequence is CASSQEGTGGGNEQFF. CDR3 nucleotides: TGCGCCAGCAGCCAAGAGGGGACAGGGGGAGGCAATGAGCAGTTCTTC.

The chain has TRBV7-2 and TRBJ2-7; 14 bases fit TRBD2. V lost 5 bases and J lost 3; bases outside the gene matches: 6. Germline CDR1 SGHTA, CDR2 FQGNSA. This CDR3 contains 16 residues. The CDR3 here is CASSLEGLAGVYEQYF. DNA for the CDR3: TGTGCCAGCAGCCTAGAGGGACTAGCGGGAGTCTACGAGCAGTACTTC.

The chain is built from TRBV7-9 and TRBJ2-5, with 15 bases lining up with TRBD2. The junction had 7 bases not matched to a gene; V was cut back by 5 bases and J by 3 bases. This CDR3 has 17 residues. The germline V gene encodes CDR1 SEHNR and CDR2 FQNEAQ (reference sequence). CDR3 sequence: CASSEGLAGGVKETQYF. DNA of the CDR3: TGTGCCAGCAGCGAGGGACTAGCGGGAGGTGTGAAAGAGACCCAGTACTTC.

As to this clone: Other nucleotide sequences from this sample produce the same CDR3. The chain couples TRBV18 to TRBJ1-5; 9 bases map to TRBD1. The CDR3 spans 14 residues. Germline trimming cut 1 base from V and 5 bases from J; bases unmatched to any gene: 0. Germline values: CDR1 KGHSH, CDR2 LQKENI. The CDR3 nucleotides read TGTGCCAGCTCACCACGGGACAGGGATCAGCCCCAGCATTTT. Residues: CASSPRDRDQPQHF.

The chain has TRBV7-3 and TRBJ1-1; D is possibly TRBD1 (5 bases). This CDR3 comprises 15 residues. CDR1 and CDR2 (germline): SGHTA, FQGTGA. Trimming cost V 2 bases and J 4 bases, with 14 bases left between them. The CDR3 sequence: CASSLFIDRPTEAFF. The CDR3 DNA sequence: TGTGCCAGCAGCTTATTTATTGACAGACCCACTGAAGCTTTCTTT.

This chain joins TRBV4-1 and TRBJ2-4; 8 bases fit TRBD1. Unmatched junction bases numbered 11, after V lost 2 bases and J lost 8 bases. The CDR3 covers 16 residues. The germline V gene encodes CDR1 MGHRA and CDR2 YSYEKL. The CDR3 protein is CASSQPIGQGWDIQYF. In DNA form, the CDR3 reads TGCGCCAGCAGCCAACCTATAGGACAGGGATGGGACATTCAGTACTTC.

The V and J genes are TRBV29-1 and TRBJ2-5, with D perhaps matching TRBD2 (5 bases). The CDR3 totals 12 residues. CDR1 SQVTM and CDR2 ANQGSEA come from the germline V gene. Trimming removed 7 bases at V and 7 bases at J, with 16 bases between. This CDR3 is CSARLISGTQYF. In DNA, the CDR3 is TGCAGCGCCCGACTAATTTCGGGGACCCAGTACTTC.

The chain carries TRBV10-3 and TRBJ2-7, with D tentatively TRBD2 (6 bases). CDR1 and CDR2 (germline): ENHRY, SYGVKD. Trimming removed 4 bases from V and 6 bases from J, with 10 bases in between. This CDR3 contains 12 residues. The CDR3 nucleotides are TGTGCCATCAGTGGTGCGGGGCTCGAGCAGTACGTC. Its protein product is CAISGAGLEQYV.